This T cell receptor beta chain was observed in a study of shared clonotypes between healthy human individuals. Study-level results: Represented diversity, genetic and exposure-history alike, was limited by few donors.

CD45RO negativity and positive selection for CCR7 defined naive CD8 cells, a population that excluded terminally differentiated effector memory CD45RA+ cells. Libraries were prepared by immunoSEQ multiplex PCR; TCRdb keeps only in-frame clonotypes and omits some of them. The sample records around 2.1 million clones, about 93% being singletons. With respect to this clone: As yet, its antigen is unknown. Germline is not matched at one junction end, which may reflect a read error.

CDR1 MNHNS and CDR2 SASEGT come from the germline V gene. The CDR3 consists of 17 residues. The sequence was collected from a man aged 18 to 30 in good health. Some clones in this sample may be carry-over from other donors' samples. The chain couples TRBV6-1 to TRBJ2-2, with D possibly matching TRBD2 (5 bases). The sample taken for sequencing was naive CD8+ T cells from PBMCs. The CDR3 nucleotides read TGTGCCAGCAGGGAAGCGGTTGGGGTCCCCCCCACCGGGGAGCTGTTTTTT. Its translation: CASREAVGVPPTGELFF.